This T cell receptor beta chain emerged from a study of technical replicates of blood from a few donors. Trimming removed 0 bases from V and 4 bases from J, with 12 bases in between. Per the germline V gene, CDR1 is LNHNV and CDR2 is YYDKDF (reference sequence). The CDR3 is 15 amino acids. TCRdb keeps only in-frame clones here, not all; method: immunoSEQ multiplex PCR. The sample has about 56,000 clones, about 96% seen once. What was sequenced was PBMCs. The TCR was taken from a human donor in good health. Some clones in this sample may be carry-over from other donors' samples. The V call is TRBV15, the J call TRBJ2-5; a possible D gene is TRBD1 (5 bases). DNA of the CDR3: TGTGCCACCAGCAGAGACCAAGGACATCTAGAGACCCAGTACTTC. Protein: CATSRDQGHLETQYF.